This TCR beta chain was recovered during a study of vaccination and CD4 T cells after COVID-19. This CDR3 comprises 16 residues. V was clipped by 1 base and J by 1 base, with 13 bases between them. CDR1 DFQATT and CDR2 SNEGSKA come from the germline V gene (reference sequence). Cultured CD4+ T cells had their DNA profiled by the Oncomine TCR Beta short-read assay. MiXCR, run by TCRdb on the PCR reads, gives a single entry per CDR3 protein. Among 8,500 to 10,000 distinct CDR3 sequences, more than 20% were seen once, and the ten largest hold roughly 20%. By sample share, this clonotype is medium-sized. Antigen: not known. The sample's treatment: approximately 9-day PBMC culture with coronavirus spike peptide pools or control peptides (ViraFEST assay).

The source is a human donor with COVID-19. The J gene is TRBJ2-2, the V gene TRBV20-1, with a tentative D call TRBD1 (5 bases). Sequenced input: cultured CD4+ T cells from blood. CDR3 sequence (DNA): TGCAGTGCTAGAGGGCAGGGATCCCGGAACACCGGGGAGCTGTTTTTT. Translating it yields CSARGQGSRNTGELFF.